One sample yielded the 8 T cell receptor beta chains listed below, sequenced in a study of cytomegalovirus exposure and HLA in healthy donors. The protocol was immunoSEQ multiplex PCR, while the TCRdb copy is restricted to in-frame clones and leaves out a portion. The repertoire includes roughly 230,000 clones, less than 95% of them detected once, and approximately 3% sits in the top ten. Sequenced material: PBMCs. The receptor source for this set is a woman aged 25-40 years in good health and CMV-seronegative.

J is TRBJ1-5 and V is TRBV18; TRBD1 agrees at 7 bases. The CDR3 has 19 amino acids. Germline assignment: CDR1 KGHSH and CDR2 LQKENI. J lost 1 base, V lost 5 bases, and 17 bases had no gene match. CDR3 in amino acids: CASSSQLIDRAVSNQPQHF. As DNA, the CDR3 is TGTGCCAGCTCATCGCAGTTGATCGACAGGGCGGTGAGCAATCAGCCCCAGCATTTT.

The rearrangement joins TRBV28 to TRBJ2-1; D call uncertain. The CDR3 is made up of 11 amino acids. CDR1 MDHEN and CDR2 SYDVKM come from the germline V gene. Deletions cut 7 bases from V and 7 bases from J, with 8 bases between. The DNA for the CDR3 is TGTGCCAGCACTGATCGGAATGAGCAGTTCTTC. Its translation: CASTDRNEQFF.

CDR3 residues: CASSLAWTGGRDEQYF. CDR3 coding DNA: TGTGCCAGCAGCTTAGCGTGGACAGGGGGAAGAGACGAGCAGTACTTC. The gene calls are TRBV7-8 and TRBJ2-7; 10 bases line up with TRBD1. Germline V CDR1 and CDR2: SGHVS, FQNEAQ. V was clipped by 0 bases and J by 5 bases; unmatched bases: 7. CDR3 size: 16 residues.

V usage is TRBV29-1 and J usage is TRBJ2-5; possibly TRBD1 or TRBD2 for D (5 bases each). Trimming cost V 1 base and J 4 bases, with 10 bases left between them. The CDR3 is made up of 13 amino acids. Germline V gives CDR1 SQVTM, CDR2 ANQGSEA. CDR3: CSVEGGAGETQYF. The CDR3 region has the DNA TGCAGCGTTGAAGGGGGCGCGGGAGAGACCCAGTACTTC.

The chain has TRBV27 and TRBJ2-4; D unclear. Trimming removed 4 bases from V and 9 bases from J, with 7 bases in between. Germline V CDR1 and CDR2: MNHEY, SMNVEV (reference sequence). This CDR3 spans 11 amino acids. CDR3 nucleotide sequence: TGTGCCAGCAGTTCTGGGATCATTCAGTACTTC. Amino acids: CASSSGIIQYF.

This clone was seen only once. V gene TRBV19 combines with J gene TRBJ1-1; no definite D call. CDR3 length: 12 residues. Germline V gene lookup returns CDR1 LNHDA and CDR2 SQIVND (reference sequence). The V and J ends lost 4 bases and 7 bases respectively, with 10 bases between them. CDR3 protein: CASSNGGSEAFF. CDR3 sequence (DNA): TGTGCCAGTAGTAATGGAGGGAGTGAAGCTTTCTTT.

V usage is TRBV5-6 and J usage is TRBJ2-3; D uncertain. This CDR3 spans 14 amino acids. From germline, CDR1 is SGHDT and CDR2 YYEEEE. V lost 2 bases and J lost 6, with 13 bases in between. This CDR3 reads CASSFVILGDTQYF. CDR3 DNA: TGTGCCAGCAGCTTTGTGATATTGGGTGATACGCAGTATTTT.

The rearrangement uses TRBV9 and TRBJ2-3; tentative D call: TRBD2 (6 bases). CDR3 length: 16 amino acids. Germline V gene sequence: CDR1 SGDLS, CDR2 YYNGEE. V lost 0 bases, J lost 0 bases, and 11 bases lay in between. The CDR3 here is CASSVEAGQSTDTQYF. The CDR3 coding sequence is TGTGCCAGCAGCGTAGAAGCGGGCCAAAGCACAGATACGCAGTATTTT.